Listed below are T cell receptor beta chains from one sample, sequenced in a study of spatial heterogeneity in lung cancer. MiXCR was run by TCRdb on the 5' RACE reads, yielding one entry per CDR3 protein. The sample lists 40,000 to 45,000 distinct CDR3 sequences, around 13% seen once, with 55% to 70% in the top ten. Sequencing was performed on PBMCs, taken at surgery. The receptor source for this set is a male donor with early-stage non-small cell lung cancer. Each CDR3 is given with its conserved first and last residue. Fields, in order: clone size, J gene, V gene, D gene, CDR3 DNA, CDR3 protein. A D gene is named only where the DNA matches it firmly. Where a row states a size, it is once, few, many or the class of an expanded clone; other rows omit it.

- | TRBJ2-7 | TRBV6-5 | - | TGTGCCAGCAGTCCGACCGATACAAGAGAGCAGTACTTC | CASSPTDTREQYF
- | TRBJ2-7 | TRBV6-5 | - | TGTGCCAGCAGTTACCCCCGCGGAGGGGGCCGTTACGAGCAGTACTTC | CASSYPRGGGRYEQYF
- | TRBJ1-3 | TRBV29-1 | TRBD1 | TGCAGCGTTGCAGACAGGGGGGGAAACACCATATATTTT | CSVADRGGNTIYF
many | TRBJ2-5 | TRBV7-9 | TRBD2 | TGTGCCAGCAGCTCTGGGACTAGCGGGGGAAAAGAGACCCAGTACTTC | CASSSGTSGGKETQYF
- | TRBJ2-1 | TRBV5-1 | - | TGCGCCAGCAGCCAAGACTCCTACAATGAGCAGTTCTTC | CASSQDSYNEQFF
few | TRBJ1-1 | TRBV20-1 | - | TGCAGTGCTAGAGGTGAACTTGAAGCTTTCTTT | CSARGELEAFF
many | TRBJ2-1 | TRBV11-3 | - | TGTGCCAGCAGCTTAGAGGGGGCCTTGAACAATGAGCAGTTCTTC | CASSLEGALNNEQFF
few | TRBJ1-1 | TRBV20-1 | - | TGCAGTGCTAGACTCAGGGAGACTGAAGCTTTCTTT | CSARLRETEAFF
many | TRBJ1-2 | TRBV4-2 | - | TGTGCCAGCAGCCAGGGAATGGAAGGGACGTTAGGCTACACCTTC | CASSQGMEGTLGYTF
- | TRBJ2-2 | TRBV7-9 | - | TGTGCCAGCAGCTTAGCGGGAACGAACACCGGGGAGCTGTTTTTT | CASSLAGTNTGELFF
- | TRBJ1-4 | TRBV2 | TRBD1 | TGTGCCAGCAGCGACAGGGGAACTAATGAAAAACTGTTTTTT | CASSDRGTNEKLFF
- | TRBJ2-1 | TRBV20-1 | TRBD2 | TGCAGTGCTAAGGGGCTAGCGGGCTACAATGAGCAGTTCTTC | CSAKGLAGYNEQFF
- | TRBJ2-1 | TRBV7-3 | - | TGTGCCAGCAGCTTCCCCTTTAAACAGAACAATGAGCAGTTCTTT | CASSFPFKQNNEQFF
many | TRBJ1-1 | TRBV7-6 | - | TGTGCCAGCAGCTCTGACTCGAACACTGAAGCTTTCTTT | CASSSDSNTEAFF
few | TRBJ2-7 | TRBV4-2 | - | TGTGCCAGCAGCCAAGAAGAGGGGGGAGGTTACGAGCAGTACTTC | CASSQEEGGGYEQYF
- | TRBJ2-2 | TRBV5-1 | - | TGCGCCAGCAGCTTGGCCTACACCGGGGAGCTGTTTTTT | CASSLAYTGELFF
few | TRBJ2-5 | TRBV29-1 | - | TGCAGCGAACGGGACCCTATCGCAGAGACCCAGTACTTC | CSERDPIAETQYF
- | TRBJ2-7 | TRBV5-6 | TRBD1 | TGTGCCAGCAACCCCGGGACAGGGGTCTACGAGCAGTACTTC | CASNPGTGVYEQYF
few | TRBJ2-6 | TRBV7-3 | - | TGTGCCAGCAGCCTCAGACAGGCAGATGGGGCCAACGTCCTGACTTTC | CASSLRQADGANVLTF
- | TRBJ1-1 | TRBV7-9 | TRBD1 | TGTGCCAGCAGCCTGCTACAGGGGATTGGTTTCTTT | CASSLLQGIGFF
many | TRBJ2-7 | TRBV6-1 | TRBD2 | TGTGCCAGCAGTGATTTGGGAGGGTCGGGTTCCTACGAGCAGTACTTC | CASSDLGGSGSYEQYF
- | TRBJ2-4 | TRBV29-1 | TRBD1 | TGCAGCGTTGTTACAGGGGGCGGTGGCATTCAGTACTTC | CSVVTGGGGIQYF
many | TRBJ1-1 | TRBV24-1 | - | TGTGCCACCAGTGATTTTAAAGGGGGTACAGCTTTCTTT | CATSDFKGGTAFF
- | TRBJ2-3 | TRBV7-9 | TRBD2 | TGTGCCAGCAGCTTATTTAGCGGGACCGATACGCAGTATTTT | CASSLFSGTDTQYF
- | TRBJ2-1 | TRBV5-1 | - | TGCGCCAGCACCAACCCACCCCGAGATGAGCAGTTCTTC | CASTNPPRDEQFF
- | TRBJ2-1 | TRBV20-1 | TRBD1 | TGCAGTGCGGACCCCACAGGGGAGTATGAGCAGTTCTTC | CSADPTGEYEQFF
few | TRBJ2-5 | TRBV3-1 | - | TGTGCCAGCAGCCAAGATCCGGCTCAAGAGACCCAGTACTTC | CASSQDPAQETQYF
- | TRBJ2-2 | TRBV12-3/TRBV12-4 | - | TGTGCCAGCGGCAGGGGATCGGACACCGGGGAGCTGTTTTTT | CASGRGSDTGELFF
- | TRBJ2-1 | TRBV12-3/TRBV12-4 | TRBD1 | TGTGCCAGCAGTCTGGGACAGGGAGGATACTATGAGCAGTTCTTC | CASSLGQGGYYEQFF
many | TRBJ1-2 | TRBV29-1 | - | TGCAGCGCTGTGGGGAGCGGTGGCGGCTACACCTTC | CSAVGSGGGYTF
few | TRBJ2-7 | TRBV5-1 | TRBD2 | TGCGCCAGCAGCTCGAGCGGGAGGGGACTGACCTACGAGCAGTACTTC | CASSSSGRGLTYEQYF
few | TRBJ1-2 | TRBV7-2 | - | TGTGCCAGCAGCTGGGGTAACTATGGCTACACCTTC | CASSWGNYGYTF
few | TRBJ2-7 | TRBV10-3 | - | TGTGCCATCAGTGGATGGGACTCCCGGAGCTCCTACGAGCAGTACTTC | CAISGWDSRSSYEQYF
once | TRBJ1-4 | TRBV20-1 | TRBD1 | TGCAGTGCTAGGGGGGGACAGGCCGCTGAAAAACTGTTTTTT | CSARGGQAAEKLFF
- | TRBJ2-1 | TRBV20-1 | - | TGCAGTGCTAGAGATCGTGGAGGCAATGAGCAGTTCTTC | CSARDRGGNEQFF
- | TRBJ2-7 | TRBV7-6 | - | - | CASSIYLCSVEGGTTYEQYF
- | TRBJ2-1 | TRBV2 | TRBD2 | TGTGCCAGCCGCAATGTAGCGGGGGGGCCCAATGAGCAGTTCTTC | CASRNVAGGPNEQFF
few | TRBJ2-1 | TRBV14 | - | TGTGCCAGCAGCCGGACCATCACATCTGGCGAGCAGTTCTTC | CASSRTITSGEQFF
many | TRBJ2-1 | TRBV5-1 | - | TGCGCCAGCAGCTCTACCGGACGGGGCGGGTTCTTC | CASSSTGRGGFF
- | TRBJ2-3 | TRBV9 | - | TGTGCCAGCAGCGGATTCACAGATACGCAGTATTTT | CASSGFTDTQYF
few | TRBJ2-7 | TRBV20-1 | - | TGCAGTGCCGGCGGGTTAGACCCTCTTTCGAACGAGCAGTACTTC | CSAGGLDPLSNEQYF
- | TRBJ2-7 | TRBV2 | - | TGTGCCAGCAGCTCCCAGACAGGTTTCGACGAGCAGTACTTC | CASSSQTGFDEQYF
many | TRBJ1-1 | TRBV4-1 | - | TGCGCCAGCAGCCACCGTTCCTTCACCGAGCGCACTGAAGCTTTCTTT | CASSHRSFTERTEAFF
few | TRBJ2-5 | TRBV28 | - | TGTGCCAGCAGTCCTCACAGGGAGTACCAAGAGACCCAGTACTTC | CASSPHREYQETQYF
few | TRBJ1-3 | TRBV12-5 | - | TGTGCTAGCAGAGGGCCATCAGGAAACACCATATATTTT | CASRGPSGNTIYF
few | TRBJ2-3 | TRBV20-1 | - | TGCAGTGCCAAGGACCATAAAAGCACAGATACGCAGTATTTT | CSAKDHKSTDTQYF
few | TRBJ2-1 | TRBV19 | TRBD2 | TGTGCCAGTAGTATACAAGCGGGAGTTAACAATGAGCAGTTCTTC | CASSIQAGVNNEQFF
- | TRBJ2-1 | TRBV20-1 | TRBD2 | TGCAGTGCTAGAGATCGTAGCGGGAGTAGGAGGGTCTCCTACAATGAGCAGTTCTTC | CSARDRSGSRRVSYNEQFF
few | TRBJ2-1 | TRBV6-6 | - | TGTGCCAGCAGTCCCTCGGGACAACCCTACAATGAGCAGTTCTTC | CASSPSGQPYNEQFF
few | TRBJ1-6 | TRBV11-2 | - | TGTGCCAGCAGGAAGGCGTTCGACAATTCACCCCTCCACTTT | CASRKAFDNSPLHF
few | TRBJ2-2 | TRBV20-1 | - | TGCAGTGTGTCTGTCACCGGGGAGCTGTTTTTT | CSVSVTGELFF
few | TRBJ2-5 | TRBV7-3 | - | TGTGCCAGCAGCCCTACTCCAGGCGGAGAGACCCAGTACTTC | CASSPTPGGETQYF
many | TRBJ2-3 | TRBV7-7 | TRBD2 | TGTGCTAGCAGCTTAGGCCCCGCAGCGGGGGGAACAGATACGCAGTATTTT | CASSLGPAAGGTDTQYF
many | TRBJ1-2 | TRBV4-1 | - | TGCGCCAGCAGCCAGAGGGCAGGGACTAACTATGGCTACACCTTC | CASSQRAGTNYGYTF
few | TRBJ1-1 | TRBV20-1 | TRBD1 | TGCAGTGCGCCGATGGGACAGGGGTACACTGAAGCTTTCTTT | CSAPMGQGYTEAFF